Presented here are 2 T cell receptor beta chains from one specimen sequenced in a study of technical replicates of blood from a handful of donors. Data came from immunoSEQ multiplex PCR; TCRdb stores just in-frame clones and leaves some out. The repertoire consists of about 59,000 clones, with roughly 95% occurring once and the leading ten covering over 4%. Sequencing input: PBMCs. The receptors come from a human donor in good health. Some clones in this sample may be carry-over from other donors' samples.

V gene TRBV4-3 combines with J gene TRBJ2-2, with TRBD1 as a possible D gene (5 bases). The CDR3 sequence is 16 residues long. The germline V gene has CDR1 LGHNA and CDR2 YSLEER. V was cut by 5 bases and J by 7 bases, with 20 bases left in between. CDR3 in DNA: TGCGCCAGCAGCGCGGACATGCGCAGCCGAGGCGGGGAGCTGTTTTTT. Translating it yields CASSADMRSRGGELFF.

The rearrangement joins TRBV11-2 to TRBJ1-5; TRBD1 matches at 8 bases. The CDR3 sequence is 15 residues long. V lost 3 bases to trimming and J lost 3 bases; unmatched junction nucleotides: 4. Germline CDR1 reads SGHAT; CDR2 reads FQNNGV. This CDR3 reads CASSLTGVTNQPQHF. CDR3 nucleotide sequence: TGTGCCAGCAGCTTGACAGGGGTTACCAATCAGCCCCAGCATTTT.